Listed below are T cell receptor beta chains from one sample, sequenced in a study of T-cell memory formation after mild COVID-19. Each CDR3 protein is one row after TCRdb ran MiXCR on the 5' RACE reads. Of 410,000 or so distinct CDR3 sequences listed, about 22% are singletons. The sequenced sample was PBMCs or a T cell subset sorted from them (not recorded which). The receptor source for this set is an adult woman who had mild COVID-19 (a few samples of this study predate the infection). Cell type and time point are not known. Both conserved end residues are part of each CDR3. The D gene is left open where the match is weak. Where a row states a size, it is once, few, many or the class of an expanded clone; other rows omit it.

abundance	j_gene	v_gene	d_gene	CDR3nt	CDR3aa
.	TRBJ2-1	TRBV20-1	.	TGCAGTGCCTCAATAGGCAGCAGTGAGCAGTTCTTC	CSASIGSSEQFF
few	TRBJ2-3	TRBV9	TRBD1	TGTGCCAGCAGAGAGACAGGGAAACTCACAGATACGCAGTATTTT	CASRETGKLTDTQYF
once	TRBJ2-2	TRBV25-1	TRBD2	TGTGCCAGCAGTGAGGGCGTGAGGCTAGCGGGAGGGCCGGGCACCGGGGAGCTGTTTTTT	CASSEGVRLAGGPGTGELFF
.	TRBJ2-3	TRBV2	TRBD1	TGTGCCAAAACTCGACAGGGGAGCACAGATACGCAGTATTTT	CAKTRQGSTDTQYF
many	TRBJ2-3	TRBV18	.	TGTGCCAGCTCACCCGCCGGAGATACGCAGTATTTT	CASSPAGDTQYF
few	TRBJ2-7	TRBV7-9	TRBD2	TGTGCCAGCAGCTTGACGACTAGCAACTACGAGCAGTACTTC	CASSLTTSNYEQYF
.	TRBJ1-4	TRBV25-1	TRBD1	TGTGCCAGCAGTGAATCCGAGGGGGCGAAAGGAGGGGAAAAACTGATTTTT	CASSESEGAKGGEKLIF
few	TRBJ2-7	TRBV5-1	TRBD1	TGCGCCAGCAGCCCGACAGGGCTGCGTAACGAGCAGTACTTC	CASSPTGLRNEQYF
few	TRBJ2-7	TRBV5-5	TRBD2	TGTGCCAGCAGCTCTCCGACTAGCGGGGATAACGAGCAGTACTTC	CASSSPTSGDNEQYF
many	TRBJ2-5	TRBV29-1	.	TGCAGCGTTGATATGAGTCAGCAAAAAGAGACCCAGTACTTC	CSVDMSQQKETQYF
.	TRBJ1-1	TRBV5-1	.	TGCGCCAGCAGCTTGAATAAGGCAGGTTTGATGAACACTGAAGCTTTCTTT	CASSLNKAGLMNTEAFF
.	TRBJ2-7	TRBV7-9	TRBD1	TGTGCCAGCAGCTCAGCAGTTCCGGGACAGGGTATAGGCGAGCAGTACTTC	CASSSAVPGQGIGEQYF
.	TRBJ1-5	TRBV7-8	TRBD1	TGTGCCAGCAGCTTAGATCACAGGGGGGGTGATCAGCCCCAGCATTTT	CASSLDHRGGDQPQHF
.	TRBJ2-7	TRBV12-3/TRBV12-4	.	TGTGCCAGCACTTACGGGTCCCAACAATACGAGCAGTACTTC	CASTYGSQQYEQYF
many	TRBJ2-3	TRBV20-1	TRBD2	TGCAGTGCTAGAGATTTCGAGCGGGGGGCCTCGACATCTTCAGATACGCAGTATTTT	CSARDFERGASTSSDTQYF
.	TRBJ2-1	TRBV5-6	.	TGTGCCAGCAGCTTGGAAAGGGATACCCCCTTTCAGCAGTTCTTC	CASSLERDTPFQQFF
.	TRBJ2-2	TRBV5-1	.	TGCGCCAGCAGCTTAACGGCGGGCGGGGAGCTGTTTTTT	CASSLTAGGELFF
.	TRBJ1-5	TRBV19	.	TGTGCCAGTAGTATTAAGGACGGGCAGCCCCAGCATTTT	CASSIKDGQPQHF
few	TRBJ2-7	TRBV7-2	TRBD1	TGTGCCAGCAGCTTATTTGTAGGACAGGGAGGCGAGCAGTACTTC	CASSLFVGQGGEQYF
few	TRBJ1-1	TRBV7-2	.	TGTGCCAGCAGCTTAAGGCAGGGGCCTGAAGCTTTCTTT	CASSLRQGPEAFF
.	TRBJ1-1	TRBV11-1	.	TGTGCCAGCAGCTCCCGAGCCGGGCAGGGCACTGAAGCTTTCTTT	CASSSRAGQGTEAFF
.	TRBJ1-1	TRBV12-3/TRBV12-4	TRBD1	TGTGCCAGCAGTTTGACAGGGACGAAGAGCACTGAAGCTTTCTTT	CASSLTGTKSTEAFF
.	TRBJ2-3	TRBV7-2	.	TGTGCCAGCAGCTGGAATCCCGGGACTGTCACTAGCACAGATACGCAGTATTTT	CASSWNPGTVTSTDTQYF
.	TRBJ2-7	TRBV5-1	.	TGCGCCAGCAGCTTGGACGTCGGCTCCTACGAGCAGTACTTC	CASSLDVGSYEQYF
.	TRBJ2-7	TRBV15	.	TGTGCCACCAGCGGCCTTACCTTCCGGGACCCTATCACCTACGAGCAGTACTTC	CATSGLTFRDPITYEQYF
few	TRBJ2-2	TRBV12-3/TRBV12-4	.	TGTGCCAGCAGTTCACCCAGGGGTGTAGAAACCGGGGAGCTGTTTTTT	CASSSPRGVETGELFF
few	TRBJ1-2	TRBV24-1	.	TGTGCCACCAGTGATGGGGGGCTGGGGAACTATGGCTACACCTTC	CATSDGGLGNYGYTF
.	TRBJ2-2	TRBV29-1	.	TGCAGCGTCCAGGGTGGCGGGGAGCTGTTTTTT	CSVQGGGELFF
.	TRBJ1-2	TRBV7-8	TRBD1	TGTGCCAGCAGCTTTTCGGACAGGGGGGCCTATGGCTACACCTTC	CASSFSDRGAYGYTF
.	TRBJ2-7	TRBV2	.	TGTGCCAGCGGGCCGGCGGGGGAGCAGTACTTC	CASGPAGEQYF
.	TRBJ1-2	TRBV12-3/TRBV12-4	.	TGTGCCAGCAGCTCATCTGCGGGGGATGGCTACACCTTC	CASSSSAGDGYTF
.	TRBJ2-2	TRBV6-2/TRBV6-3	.	TGTGCCAGCAGTTACTCTAGCGGTACACCGGAGGAGCTGTTTTTT	CASSYSSGTPEELFF
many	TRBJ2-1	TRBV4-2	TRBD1	TGTGCCAGCGGAAAGGTAGGGGGCAACGACAATGAGCAGTTCTTC	CASGKVGGNDNEQFF
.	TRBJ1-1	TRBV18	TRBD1	TGTGCCAGCTCAAGGACAGGGACCAACACTGAAGCTTTCTTT	CASSRTGTNTEAFF
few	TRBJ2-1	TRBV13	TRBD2	TGTGCCAGCAGCTACATTAGCGGGAGGCCAGGTGAGCAGTTCTTC	CASSYISGRPGEQFF
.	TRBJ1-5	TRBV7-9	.	TGTGCCAGCAGCTTGCAGGGGACCGGAACCCAGCATTTT	CASSLQGTGTQHF
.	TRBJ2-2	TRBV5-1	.	TGCGCCAGCAGCCAAGAAGACACCGGGGAGCTGTTTTTT	CASSQEDTGELFF
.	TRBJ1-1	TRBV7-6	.	TGTGCCAGCAGGGGGGGAATGAACACTGAAGCTTTCTTT	CASRGGMNTEAFF
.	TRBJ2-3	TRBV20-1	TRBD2	TGCAGTGCTAGAGAGTCGAGGCTAGCGGGTAAATCTAGCACAGATACGCAGTATTTT	CSARESRLAGKSSTDTQYF
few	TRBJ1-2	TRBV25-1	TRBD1	TGTGCCAGCAGATCAGGACAGGAGTATGGCTACACCTTC	CASRSGQEYGYTF
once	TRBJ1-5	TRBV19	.	TGTGCCAGTAGTATGTATGGGTTGAATCAGCCCCAGCATTTT	CASSMYGLNQPQHF
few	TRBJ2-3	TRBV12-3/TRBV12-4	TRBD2	TGTGCCAGCAGTTTCTCATGGGACTACGTGGCAGATACGCAGTATTTT	CASSFSWDYVADTQYF
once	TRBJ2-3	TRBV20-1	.	TGCAGTGCTCGCTTCTCACCGGCAGATACGCAGTATTTT	CSARFSPADTQYF
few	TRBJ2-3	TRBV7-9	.	TGTGCCAGCAGCTTAGAGTGGTCCCCTCAAGAAGGACTAAGCACAGATACGCAGTATTTT	CASSLEWSPQEGLSTDTQYF
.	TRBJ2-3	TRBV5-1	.	TGCGCCAGCAGCCGCTCATTCGCGGGGCTCACAGATACGCAGTATTTT	CASSRSFAGLTDTQYF
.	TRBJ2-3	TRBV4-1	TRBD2	TGCGCCAGCAGCCACGAACATGGACTAGCGACAGATACGCAGTATTTT	CASSHEHGLATDTQYF
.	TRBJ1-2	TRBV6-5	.	TGTGCCAGCAGTTACGCGGGGAGTGGCTACACCTTC	CASSYAGSGYTF
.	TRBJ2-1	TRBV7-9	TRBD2	TGTGCCAGCAGCCCTTCGGGACTAGCGGGGGTTAATGAGCAGTTCTTC	CASSPSGLAGVNEQFF